One and the same sample provided the 6 T cell receptor beta chains below, sequenced in a study of tumor-infiltrating lymphocytes in primary liver carcinoma. TCR beta cDNA was prepared out of about 530 ng total RNA by means of a constant-region primer. The TCR beta library was amplified through three nested multiplex PCR rounds in a modified ARM-PCR procedure. Both of the initial two PCR rounds ran for approximately 11 cycles and employed TRBV1-TRBV30 forward primers alongside a C-beta reverse primer. TCRdb analysed the multiplex PCR reads with MiXCR anew, one entry per CDR3 protein. The data show more than 60,000 distinct CDR3 sequences, 55% to 75% seen once. The tissue used was unsorted bulk material of about 17-33 mg. RNA and DNA were co-extracted from it with the AllPrep DNA/RNA mini kit. The sample taken for sequencing was liver tumor tissue from sampling region 4. As to subset: tumor region T4, right-lateral pole. Source of these receptors: a man in his forties with primary liver carcinoma and hepatitis B virus infection.

In its sample, this clonotype was seen many times. J is TRBJ2-1 and V is TRBV28; TRBD1 aligns across 8 bases. Germline values: CDR1 MDHEN, CDR2 SYDVKM. V gave up 4 bases and J gave up 6 bases; unmatched junction bases: 8. CDR3 length: 15 amino acids. The CDR3 nucleotides read TGTGCCAGCAGTTCGGACAGGGTTTGGATCAATGAGCAGTTCTTC. Translated, it gives CASSSDRVWINEQFF. Using reference TRBV28 and TRBJ2-1 for the parts outside the CDR3, the full variable domain is DVKVTQSSRYLVKRTGEKVFLECVQDMDHENMFWYRQDPGLGLRLIYFSYDVKMKEKGDIPEGYSVSREKKERFSLILESASTNQTSMYLCASSSDRVWINEQFFGPGTRLTVL.

There are a few counts of this clonotype. J is TRBJ1-2 and V is TRBV19; no definite D call. This CDR3 contains 14 residues. V shed 6 bases and J shed 6 bases, with 17 bases lying between them. Germline V gene lookup returns CDR1 LNHDA and CDR2 SQIVND (reference sequence). The CDR3, as DNA: TGTGCCAGTAGCTCCCCGGGGAGGGCGGATGGCTACACCTTC. Its protein is CASSSPGRADGYTF.

In regard to this clonotype: At one of its ends the junction is not consistent with the germline gene, which may arise from a read error. This sequence joins TRBV6-2 or TRBV6-3 and TRBJ2-5; 8 bases align to TRBD2. Per the germline V gene, CDR1 is MNHEY and CDR2 is SVGEGT. This CDR3 is built from 14 residues. The CDR3 nucleotides are TGTGCCAACAGTCGTGGGACTAGAATCGAGACCCAGTGCTTC. It is translated as CANSRGTRIETQCF.

The V call is TRBV6-6, the J call TRBJ2-1; 7 nucleotides align to TRBD2. This CDR3 is built from 14 residues. V dropped 2 bases and J dropped 11; count of bases not matched to a gene: 9. The V gene's germline CDR1 is MNHNY and CDR2 SVGAGI (reference sequence). The CDR3 DNA sequence: TGTGCCAGCAGTTACGGCGGGAGAGTGGTTAAGCAGTTCTTC. Translation: CASSYGGRVVKQFF.

Points on this clonotype: At one boundary the junction diverges from the germline segment, which might be a read error. The rearrangement joins TRBV4-1 to TRBJ2-7, with 12 bases aligning to TRBD1. The length of the CDR3 is 17 residues. Looked up from germline, CDR1 is MGHRA and CDR2 is YSYEKL. In nucleotides, the CDR3 is TGCGCCAGCAGCCAAACCCCCGGGACAGGGGGCTCCTACGGGCAGTACTTC. Its translation: CASSQTPGTGGSYGQYF.

Only one count was recorded for this clonotype. One end of the junction does not line up with germline, which may come from a read error. The chain combines TRBV29-1 with TRBJ2-5, with 8 nucleotides matching TRBD2. The CDR3 runs to 13 residues. Germline CDR1 and CDR2: SQVTM and ANQGSEA. The CDR3 is CSGGGGRRESQYF. Here the CDR3 DNA reads TGCAGCGGGGGGGGCGGGAGGAGAGAGAGCCAGTACTTC.